These 26 T cell receptor beta chains originate from one sample sequenced in a study of memory CD4+ T cells and cytomegalovirus serostatus. The sort gate was single viable CD3+CD4+CD8-CD45RO+ cells for memory CD4+ T cells. Only in-frame clones appear in the TCRdb table, and some are missing; sequencing was by immunoSEQ multiplex PCR. The sample lists tens of thousands of clones; 75% to 90% were seen once. Sequenced sample: memory CD4+ T cells from blood. The source is an adult in good health and CMV-seronegative.

V and J are TRBV19 and TRBJ1-4; D gene ambiguous. V gave up 5 bases and J gave up 10 bases, with 17 bases separating them. This CDR3 contains 14 residues. Germline V gene data show CDR1 as LNHDA and CDR2 as SQIVND (reference sequence). Here the CDR3 DNA reads TGTGCCAGTAGTGAGAACTCCTACTATGGAAAACTGTTTTTT. This encodes CASSENSYYGKLFF.

The genes are TRBV18 and TRBJ2-3, with D perhaps matching TRBD1 (7 bases). The V end lost 0 bases, the J end lost 5 bases, and 18 bases lay between the germline ends. The germline V gene has CDR1 KGHSH and CDR2 LQKENI. The CDR3 contains 17 residues. The CDR3 is CASSPPGGQFLGDTQYF. The CDR3 DNA reads TGTGCCAGCTCACCACCGGGGGGACAGTTTTTAGGAGATACGCAGTATTTT.

The rearrangement links TRBV14 to TRBJ1-2; D remains ambiguous. This CDR3 has 14 amino acids. Germline-derived CDR1 and CDR2 are SGHDN and FVKESK. V was trimmed by 2 bases and J by 0 bases, leaving 7 bases between them. The CDR3: CASSQSRANYGYTF. Here the CDR3 DNA reads TGTGCCAGCAGCCAATCGAGAGCTAACTATGGCTACACCTTC.

The chain is built from TRBV5-1 and TRBJ1-3; D is ambiguous. V was shortened by 0 bases and J by 1 base, with 8 bases between the two germline ends. Looked up from germline, CDR1 is SGHRS and CDR2 is YFSETQ. There are 15 residues in the CDR3. The CDR3 DNA reads TGCGCCAGCAGCTTGGAGGCACCTTCTGGAAACACCATATATTTT. Amino acid sequence: CASSLEAPSGNTIYF.

The rearrangement uses TRBV5-1 and TRBJ2-4; tentative D call: TRBD1 (6 bases). Deletions cut 4 bases from V and 0 bases from J, with 14 bases between. This CDR3 comprises 16 residues. CDR1 is SGHRS and CDR2 is YFSETQ in the germline V gene. DNA of the CDR3: TGCGCCAGCAGCCCGCGACAGGCTCTAGCCAAAAACATTCAGTACTTC. This gives the protein CASSPRQALAKNIQYF.

The J gene is TRBJ2-3, the V gene TRBV2; D unresolved. The ends were cut back, 3 bases at V and 1 base at J, with 5 bases in the middle. Looked up from germline, CDR1 is SNHLY and CDR2 is FYNNEI. The CDR3 runs to 13 residues. This CDR3 reads CASSDQGTDTQYF. DNA for the CDR3: TGTGCCAGCAGTGATCAGGGCACAGATACGCAGTATTTT.

In this sample, this clone turned up a few times. The J gene is TRBJ1-1, the V gene TRBV2; D ambiguous. The germline V gene encodes CDR1 SNHLY and CDR2 FYNNEI. This CDR3 has 14 residues. Between the trimmed V and J ends, which lost 7 bases and 0 bases, there was a span of 12 bases. The CDR3 spells CASTLRHLNTEAFF. The CDR3 DNA reads TGTGCCAGCACCCTAAGGCACCTGAACACTGAAGCTTTCTTT.

The rearrangement joins TRBV11-2 to TRBJ1-2; D remains ambiguous. Trimming removed 5 bases at V and 4 bases at J, with 14 bases between. In germline, CDR1 is SGHAT, CDR2 FQNNGV. CDR3 length: 14 amino acids. CDR3 coding DNA: TGTGCCAGCAGCCCCAACGGCAGAGCCTATGGCTACACCTTC. This gives the protein CASSPNGRAYGYTF.

The DNA of the CDR3 is TGTGCCAGCAGTTTACGACAGGGGTCCTATGGCTACACCTTC. It yields the protein CASSLRQGSYGYTF. The V and J genes are TRBV28 and TRBJ1-2; TRBD1 matches at 8 bases. V trimming: 2 bases; J trimming: 4 bases; junction bases outside the gene matches: 3. The V gene's germline CDR1 is MDHEN and CDR2 SYDVKM. The CDR3 covers 14 residues.

The chain is built from TRBV4-1 and TRBJ2-4, with D tentatively TRBD2 (5 bases). This CDR3 is built from 16 residues. The germline CDR1 and CDR2 sequences are MGHRA and YSYEKL. V lost 4 bases and J lost 0, with 13 bases in between. Here the CDR3 reads CASSLEGVLAKNIQYF. CDR3 DNA sequence: TGCGCCAGCAGCCTCGAGGGAGTTCTAGCCAAAAACATTCAGTACTTC.

CDR3: CASSLRPDSWAQYF. The CDR3 DNA sequence: TGTGCCAGCAGTTTAAGGCCGGACAGCTGGGCCCAGTACTTC. V and J are TRBV27 and TRBJ2-5; D is possibly TRBD1 (6 bases). CDR3 length equals 14 residues. V was pared by 2 bases and J by 9 bases, with 16 bases between. Germline V CDR1 and CDR2: MNHEY, SMNVEV (reference sequence).

The chain is built from TRBV18 and TRBJ1-2; D perhaps matches TRBD1 (5 bases). CDR3 size: 14 residues. V was trimmed by 0 bases and J by 5 bases, leaving 10 bases between them. Germline V gives CDR1 KGHSH, CDR2 LQKENI. CDR3 loop: CASSPPGTLYGYTF. The CDR3 DNA is TGTGCCAGCTCACCACCGGGGACTTTATATGGCTACACCTTC.

This clone was counted a single time. This chain connects TRBV6-5 to TRBJ2-3; D remains unclear. Germline V gene lookup returns CDR1 MNHEY and CDR2 SVGAGI. V lost 6 bases, J lost 1 base, and 11 bases lay in between. The CDR3 is 14 residues long. The CDR3 region has the DNA TGTGCCAGCAGCGTACAAGGGCGCACAGATACGCAGTATTTT. Amino acids: CASSVQGRTDTQYF.

This clone was found once. The V and J genes are TRBV7-8 and TRBJ2-7; 14 positions agree with TRBD2. The germline V gene encodes CDR1 SGHVS and CDR2 FQNEAQ. CDR3 length: 20 amino acids. The trim removed 5 bases at V and 0 bases at J, leaving 15 bases unmatched. The DNA for the CDR3 is TGTGCCAGCAGCCGGGCATCCCCCAGGACTAGCGGGAGGCACTCCTACGAGCAGTACTTC. Amino acid sequence: CASSRASPRTSGRHSYEQYF.

The J gene is TRBJ2-1, the V gene TRBV19, with 9 positions matching TRBD2. Germline CDR1 reads LNHDA; CDR2 reads SQIVND (reference sequence). CDR3 length: 15 amino acids. Trimming removed 5 bases from V and 2 bases from J; junction bases left unmatched: 4. For the CDR3, the DNA is TGTGCCAGTAGTCTAGCGGGGCCGGCCTACAATGAGCAGTTCTTC. It is translated as CASSLAGPAYNEQFF. Filled out from reference TRBV19 and TRBJ2-1, the complete variable domain reads DGGITQSPKYLFRKEGQNVTLSCEQNLNHDAMYWYRQDPGQGLRLIYYSQIVNDFQKGDIAEGYSVSREKKESFPLTVTSAQKNPTAFYLCASSLAGPAYNEQFFGPGTRLTVL.

The chain links TRBV2 to TRBJ2-7; D is ambiguous. The CDR3 consists of 14 residues. CDR1 and CDR2 (germline): SNHLY, FYNNEI. V was cut by 7 bases and J by 3 bases, with 16 bases left in between. The CDR3 sequence: CASTEQAVHYEQYF. The CDR3 nucleotides read TGTGCCAGCACCGAGCAGGCAGTGCACTACGAGCAGTACTTC.

V usage is TRBV4-1 and J usage is TRBJ1-4, with TRBD1 matching 10 bases. Germline V gene lookup returns CDR1 MGHRA and CDR2 YSYEKL. Trimming took 3 bases from V and 3 from J; bases not matched to a gene: 7. CDR3 length: 17 amino acids. For the CDR3, the DNA is TGCGCCAGCAGCCAGGGAAGGACAGGGGGACCTAATGAAAAACTGTTTTTT. Protein sequence: CASSQGRTGGPNEKLFF.

This chain connects TRBV5-1 to TRBJ2-5; D possibly corresponds to TRBD2 (5 bases). Germline values: CDR1 SGHRS, CDR2 YFSETQ. This CDR3 has 13 amino acids. Trimming shortened V by 0 bases and J by 3 bases, and 6 bases separated the two germline ends. The CDR3 sequence: CASSLAGKETQYF. DNA for the CDR3: TGCGCCAGCAGCTTGGCGGGAAAAGAGACCCAGTACTTC.

This sequence joins TRBV4-1 and TRBJ2-3; no clear D. Trimming took 2 bases from V and 1 from J, leaving 7 bases between them. Germline CDR1 MGHRA, CDR2 YSYEKL. The CDR3 extends over 14 amino acids. This CDR3 is CASSQRQGTDTQYF. Here the CDR3 DNA reads TGCGCCAGCAGCCAACGGCAGGGCACAGATACGCAGTATTTT.

The genes are TRBV14 and TRBJ1-5, with D possibly matching TRBD1 (5 bases). CDR1 SGHDN and CDR2 FVKESK come from the germline V gene. V was cut by 1 base and J by 1 base, with 14 bases left in between. The CDR3 totals 17 residues. The CDR3, as DNA: TGTGCCAGCAGCCAAGGGGCAGGGATAGTGAGCAATCAGCCCCAGCATTTT. Protein product: CASSQGAGIVSNQPQHF.

The V and J genes are TRBV5-1 and TRBJ1-1, with a tentative D call TRBD1 (5 bases). The CDR3 has 13 amino acids. CDR1 and CDR2 from the germline V gene are SGHRS and YFSETQ. Trimming removed 4 bases from V and 2 bases from J, with 9 bases in between. The DNA of the CDR3 is TGCGCCAGCAGCCGAGGGGACAACACTGAAGCTTTCTTT. Residues: CASSRGDNTEAFF.

The rearrangement joins TRBV7-3 to TRBJ2-1, with 11 bases identical to TRBD2. Germline V gene sequence: CDR1 SGHTA, CDR2 FQGTGA. V shed 2 bases, J shed 10 bases, and the junction held 13 bases outside the gene matches. The CDR3 is 17 amino acids. CDR3 loop: CASSLGGGALAGGEQFF. CDR3 DNA: TGTGCCAGCAGCTTAGGTGGGGGGGCCCTAGCGGGAGGAGAGCAGTTCTTC.

The rearrangement uses TRBV7-2 and TRBJ2-1, with 8 bases lining up with TRBD2. The germline CDR1 and CDR2 sequences are SGHTA and FQGNSA. This CDR3 has 15 residues. The J segment lost 2 bases and the V segment lost 5 bases, leaving 5 bases of the junction unmatched. CDR3 residues: CASSEGLEAYNEQFF. In nucleotides, the CDR3 is TGTGCCAGCAGCGAGGGACTAGAGGCCTACAATGAGCAGTTCTTC.

V is TRBV27 and J is TRBJ2-7; tentative D call: TRBD1 (5 bases). The germline gives CDR1 MNHEY, CDR2 SMNVEV (reference sequence). V lost 2 bases and J lost 0, with 5 bases in between. The CDR3 is 13 residues long. CDR3 residues: CASSLRGSYEQYF. CDR3 bases: TGTGCCAGCAGTTTAAGGGGCTCCTACGAGCAGTACTTC.

This clone was observed a single time. The chain combines TRBV11-2 with TRBJ1-1, with 10 bases fitting TRBD1. Germline loops: CDR1 SGHAT, CDR2 FQNNGV. The junction had 11 bases not matched to a gene; V was cut back by 6 bases and J by 1 base. CDR3 size: 17 residues. The DNA for the CDR3 is TGTGCCAGCAGACGGACAGGGGGTTATTCCGGGAACACTGAAGCTTTCTTT. Translating gives CASRRTGGYSGNTEAFF.

The chain recombines TRBV6-5 with TRBJ1-6; 7 bases agree with TRBD1. The germline V gene has CDR1 MNHEY and CDR2 SVGAGI. There are 16 residues in the CDR3. V was clipped by 3 bases and J by 9 bases; unmatched bases: 11. The CDR3 region is CASSYSGQARSSPLHF. The CDR3 DNA is TGTGCCAGCAGTTATTCAGGACAGGCCAGGTCTTCACCCCTCCACTTT.